The rows below give T cell receptor beta chains drawn from one sample of a study of CD8 T cells in ankylosing spondylitis. TCRdb re-called the 5' RACE reads with MiXCR, one entry per CDR3 protein. In the table there are under 200,000 distinct CDR3 sequences, around a tenth of which are singletons. The specimen sequenced was blood, either unsorted or a sorted T cell fraction (not recorded which). These receptors came from a male donor with ankylosing spondylitis or in good health (not recorded which). Each CDR3 is given with its conserved first and last residue. D genes are given only for firm matches. Clone size is shown for a subset of rows, as once, few, many or a class of expanded clone.

- TRBJ1-1 14 - TRBV5-6 TGTGCCGGCAGCTTGTCTTCTGGGAACACTGAAGCTTTCTTT CAGSLSSGNTEAFF
many TRBJ2-3 18 TRBD2 TRBV10-3 TGTGCCATCAGGGGCGTGCGGGGGGCGCTCCTCGACACAGATACGCAGTATTTT CAIRGVRGALLDTDTQYF
many TRBJ2-7 13 TRBD1 TRBV10-3 TGTGCCATCAGTGCCCGGGACAGGCACGAGCAGTACTTC CAISARDRHEQYF
many TRBJ2-3 16 TRBD2 TRBV9 TGTGCCAGCAGCGGACTAGCGGGCCGGAGCACAGATACGCAGTATTTT CASSGLAGRSTDTQYF
- TRBJ2-7 16 TRBD2 TRBV7-2 TGTGCCAGCAGCCAACCCGTCCCAAGCGGGAGTTACGAGCAGTACTTC CASSQPVPSGSYEQYF
- TRBJ2-5 12 - TRBV6-2/TRBV6-3 TGTGCCAGCAGTGCCGAGGTTGAGACCCAGTACTTC CASSAEVETQYF
- TRBJ1-2 16 - TRBV11-2 TGTGCCAGCAGCCCAGCCGGCGGGGGGCGAATCTATGGCTACACCTTC CASSPAGGGRIYGYTF
many TRBJ2-1 12 TRBD2 TRBV20-1 TGCAGTGCTAGGGTTCAAGCGGGGGAGCAGTTCTTC CSARVQAGEQFF
many TRBJ2-1 15 TRBD2 TRBV24-1 TGTGCCACCAGTGACAGGGTAGCGGGGGTAGATGAGCAGTTCTTC CATSDRVAGVDEQFF
few TRBJ2-1 15 TRBD2 TRBV7-2 TGTGCCAGCAGCTTAGTGCTGCGGGGGGGCGGTGAGCAGTTCTTC CASSLVLRGGGEQFF
many TRBJ1-2 14 - TRBV28 TGTGCCAGCACCCAAGAGGGGGGAAACTATGGCTACACCTTC CASTQEGGNYGYTF
- TRBJ1-4 16 - TRBV20-1 TGCAGTGCTAGAGATAGGGAGAGGGTGACTAATGAAAAACTGTTTTTT CSARDRERVTNEKLFF
many TRBJ1-1 16 TRBD1 TRBV12-3/TRBV12-4 TGTGCCAGCAGTTCGCGGACAGGTCCAGAAAGCACTGAAGCTTTCTTT CASSSRTGPESTEAFF